This T cell receptor beta chain comes out of a study of blood T cell repertoires in COVID-19. Only in-frame clones appear in the TCRdb table, and some are missing; sequencing was by immunoSEQ multiplex PCR. The data show fewer than 250,000 clones, 80% to 90% seen once. The TCR was taken from a woman aged 40 to 50 with acute COVID-19. The sample was PBMCs or T cells enriched from blood (not recorded which).

CDR3: CASSPRQSTKDTQYF. The CDR3 nucleotides read TGTGCCAGCTCTCCTCGACAGAGCACAAAAGATACGCAGTATTTT. This chain uses TRBV18 with TRBJ2-3, with D perhaps TRBD1 (5 bases). From germline, CDR1 is KGHSH and CDR2 LQKENI. This CDR3 is built from 15 residues. The germline V and J ends were trimmed by 6 bases and 5 bases, with 18 bases remaining between them.